The clone carrying this T cell receptor (beta chain) has more than one count but fewer than ten. As yet, its antigen is unknown. This sample's TCRbeta library carried unique molecular identifier barcodes. TCRdb ran MiXCR on the PCR reads and lists one entry per CDR3 protein. The sample includes 300,000 to 350,000 distinct CDR3 sequences, 23% of them seen just once. This sample stems from a study of T-cell reconstitution after alpha-beta-depleted transplantation in children. Study findings and constraints: Diversity and T-cell counts at one year after transplant derived mostly from new T cells. At day 60, the high TCRbeta diversity found in some patients originated from recipient T cells and thymic progenitors that had survived.

CDR1 is SGHTA and CDR2 is FQGTGA in the germline V gene. The V segment lost 5 bases and the J segment 5 bases; nucleotides outside the gene matches: 6. The CDR3 has 14 amino acids. The input for sequencing was PBMCs, mostly from graft donor cells, taken 180 days after TCRalphabeta/CD19-depleted stem cell transplant. The clonotype comes from a male patient younger than 18 who had a stem cell transplant for acute lymphoblastic leukemia, so the T cells may come from the graft donor. This rearrangement joins TRBV7-3 to TRBJ1-1; 9 bases are shared with TRBD1. DNA of the CDR3: TGTGCCAGCAGCCCCGCCGGACAGGGGACTGAAGCTTTCTTT. Translation: CASSPAGQGTEAFF.